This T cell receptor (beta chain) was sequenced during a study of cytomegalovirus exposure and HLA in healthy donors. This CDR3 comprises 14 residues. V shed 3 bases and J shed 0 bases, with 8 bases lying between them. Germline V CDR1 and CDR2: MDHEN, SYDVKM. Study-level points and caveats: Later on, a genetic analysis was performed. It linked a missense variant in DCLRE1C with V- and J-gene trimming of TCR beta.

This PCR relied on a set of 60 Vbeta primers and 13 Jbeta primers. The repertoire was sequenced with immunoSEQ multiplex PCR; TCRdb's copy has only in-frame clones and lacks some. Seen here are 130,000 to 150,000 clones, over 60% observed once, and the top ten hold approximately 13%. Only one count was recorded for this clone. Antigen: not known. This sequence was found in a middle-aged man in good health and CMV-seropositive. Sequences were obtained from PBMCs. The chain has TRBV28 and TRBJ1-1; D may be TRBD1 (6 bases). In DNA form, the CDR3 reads TGTGCCAGCAGTTTGACAGGTTTGAACACTGAAGCTTTCTTT. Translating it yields CASSLTGLNTEAFF.